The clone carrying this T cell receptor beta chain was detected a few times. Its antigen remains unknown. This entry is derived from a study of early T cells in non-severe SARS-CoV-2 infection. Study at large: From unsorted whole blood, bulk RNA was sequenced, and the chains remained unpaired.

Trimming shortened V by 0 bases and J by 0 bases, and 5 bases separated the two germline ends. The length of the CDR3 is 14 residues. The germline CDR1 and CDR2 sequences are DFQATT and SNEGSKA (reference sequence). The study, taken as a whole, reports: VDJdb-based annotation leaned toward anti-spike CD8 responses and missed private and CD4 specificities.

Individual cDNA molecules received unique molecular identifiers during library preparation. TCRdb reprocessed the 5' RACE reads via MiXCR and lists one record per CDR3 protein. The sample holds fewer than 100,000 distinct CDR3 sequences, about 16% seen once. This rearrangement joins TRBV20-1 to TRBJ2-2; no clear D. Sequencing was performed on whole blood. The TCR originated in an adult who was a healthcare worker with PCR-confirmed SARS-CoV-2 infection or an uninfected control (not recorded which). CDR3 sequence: CSAREGSNTGELFF. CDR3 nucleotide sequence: TGCAGTGCTAGAGAGGGGTCGAACACCGGGGAGCTGTTTTTT.